This T cell receptor (beta chain) was sequenced for a study of T cells after yellow fever vaccination. General study points: Bulk-population clonotypes that are abundant could appear as contaminants in FACS-sorted repertoires.

This clonotype was seen many times. Its antigen is currently unknown. Template switching with 5'RACE generated the TCR cDNA and added a universal primer site and UMIs. Each CDR3 protein is one row after TCRdb ran MiXCR on the 5' RACE reads. The sample includes 120,000 or so distinct CDR3 sequences, more than 5.5% seen only once; the top ten take over 2.5%. The germline CDR1 and CDR2 sequences are SGHRS and YFSETQ. CDR3 size: 15 residues. V trimming: 7 bases; J trimming: 5 bases; junction bases outside the gene matches: 13. The source was CD4+ T cells sorted from PBMCs, collected about 49 days after the first yellow fever vaccination. The gene calls are TRBV5-1 and TRBJ2-3, with 7 bases fitting TRBD2. This TCR came from a man aged 18 to 30 who received the YFV17D yellow fever vaccine. The CDR3: CASQQLAGVVDTQYF. Written as DNA, the CDR3 is TGCGCCAGCCAGCAACTTGCGGGGGTCGTAGATACGCAGTATTTT.